A few counts support the clone carrying this TCR beta chain. Germline V gene data show CDR1 as SGDLS and CDR2 as YYNGEE. Trimming removed 3 bases from V and 0 bases from J, with 12 bases in between. This CDR3 spans 15 amino acids. The data belong to a study of T cells in Graves' hyperthyroidism and ophthalmopathy. Study in general: Pretreatment peripheral blood was obtained at initial diagnosis.

TCR beta CDR3 sequences were amplified from RNA transcripts. With the HTBI primer set, the TCR CDR3 went through a first round of RT-PCR. From the multiplex PCR reads, TCRdb called clonotypes with MiXCR, one entry per CDR3 protein. The sample carries some 740,000 distinct CDR3 sequences, around 13% recorded once. Thyroid ultrasound and orbital computed tomography, with clinical symptoms and serum thyroxine and TRAb, informed diagnoses. The chain joins TRBV9 to TRBJ1-1; D remains ambiguous. The source of this sequence is a woman in her late teens or twenties with Graves' hyperthyroidism. The sequenced sample was blood. The CDR3 loop reads CASSAGRSMNTEAFF. The DNA of the CDR3 is TGTGCCAGCAGCGCCGGTAGATCGATGAACACTGAAGCTTTCTTT.